This T cell receptor beta chain was captured in a study of T cells of healthy individuals. CDR1 and CDR2 from the germline V gene are MNHEY and SMNVEV (reference sequence). J lost 2 bases, V lost 6 bases, and 4 bases had no gene match. The CDR3 has 14 amino acids. TCRdb processed the 5' RACE reads anew with MiXCR; each CDR3 protein has one entry. The sample has tens of thousands of distinct CDR3 sequences, roughly 14% seen once. The table lists this clonotype with a few counts. The V and J genes are TRBV27 and TRBJ2-7; 10 nucleotides align to TRBD1. The sequence came from a human donor in good health. CDR3 sequence (DNA): TGTGCCAGCAGGGGACAGGGGCTAACCTACGAGCAGTACTTC. It specifies CASRGQGLTYEQYF.